This entry concerns a single T cell receptor beta chain. This sample stems from a study of T cell responses to AZD1222 COVID-19 vaccine. Repertoires were generated with immunoSEQ multiplex PCR, while TCRdb's copy carries only in-frame clones and drops some. Counted here are about 130,000 clones, more than 80% occurring once; the ten biggest clones make up 1.5% to 1.7%. The material was peripheral blood, obtained on day 0 of AZD1222 vaccination. This sequence was found in an adult in good health.

CDR3 DNA sequence: TGTGCCAGCTCACCACTCCTAGCGGGGGGGGAAGAGACCCAGTACTTC. This encodes CASSPLLAGGEETQYF. V is TRBV18 and J is TRBJ2-5; 12 nucleotides match TRBD2. CDR1 is KGHSH, CDR2 LQKENI, per germline. CDR3 size: 16 residues. V lost 1 base to trimming and J lost 3 bases; unmatched junction nucleotides: 3. Full variable domain (remainder filled in from reference TRBV18 and TRBJ2-5): NAGVMQNPRHLVRRRGQEARLRCSPMKGHSHVYWYRQLPEEGLKFMVYLQKENIIDESGMPKERFSAEFPKEGPSILRIQQVVRGDSAAYFCASSPLLAGGEETQYFGPGTRLLVL.